The entry below describes one T cell receptor (beta chain). What it recognizes is unknown. The data were obtained in a study of PD-1 blockade in classical Hodgkin lymphoma. Time point meaning: newly diagnosed, previously untreated cHL patient sample. The authors purified CD4+ T cells from thawed PBMCs by magnetic negative selection. Sequencing used immunoSEQ multiplex PCR; TCRdb keeps in-frame clones, though not all of them. The sample lists 29,000 or so clones, 89% occurring once. V shed 6 bases, J shed 0 bases, and the junction held 7 bases outside the gene matches. The CDR3 is made up of 15 amino acids. The germline CDR1 and CDR2 sequences are KGHSH and LQKENI. General study results and limits: In newly diagnosed patients, baseline TCR diversity was reportedly below that of healthy donors.

The sample was CD4+ T cells from blood. The chain has TRBV18 and TRBJ2-7, with 8 positions matching TRBD1. The receptor was isolated from a human donor with classical Hodgkin lymphoma. The CDR3 sequence: CASSRGQASSYEQYF. DNA for the CDR3: TGTGCCAGCTCCCGGGGACAGGCCAGCTCCTACGAGCAGTACTTC.